This note documents a single T cell receptor (beta chain) sequence. Using its own MiXCR run on the 5' RACE reads, TCRdb lists one record per CDR3 protein. The sample shows about 67,000 distinct CDR3 sequences, about a sixth of them seen only once. The data were obtained in a study of HIV-infected patients and healthy controls. The germline V gene has CDR1 SGHTA and CDR2 FQGNSA. V lost 2 bases, J lost 5 bases, and 6 bases lay in between. This CDR3 contains 12 residues. The sample taken for sequencing was CD4+ T cells from blood. The chain combines TRBV7-2 with TRBJ2-5, with unresolved D. The sequence derives from a human donor in good health. Here the CDR3 reads CASSLRQETQYF. The CDR3, as DNA: TGTGCCAGCAGCTTAAGGCAGGAGACCCAGTACTTC.